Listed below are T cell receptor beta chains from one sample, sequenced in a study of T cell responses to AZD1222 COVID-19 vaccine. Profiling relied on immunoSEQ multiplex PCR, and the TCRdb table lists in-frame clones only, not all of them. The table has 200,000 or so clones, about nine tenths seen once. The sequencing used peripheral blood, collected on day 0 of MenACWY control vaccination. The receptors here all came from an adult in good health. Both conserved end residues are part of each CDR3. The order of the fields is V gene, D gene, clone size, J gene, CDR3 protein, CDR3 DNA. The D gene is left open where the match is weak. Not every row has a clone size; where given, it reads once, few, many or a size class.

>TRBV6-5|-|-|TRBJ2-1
CASTPRPDWNEQFF
TGTGCCAGCACCCCAAGGCCGGACTGGAATGAGCAGTTCTTC
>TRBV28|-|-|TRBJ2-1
CASSTKGDRRFF
TGTGCCAGCAGCACTAAAGGGGACCGGCGGTTCTTC
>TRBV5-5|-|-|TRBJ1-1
CASSLESGEAFF
TGTGCCAGCAGCCTAGAATCAGGGGAAGCTTTCTTT
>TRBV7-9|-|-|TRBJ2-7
CASSAGQNYEQYF
TGTGCCAGCAGCGCGGGACAGAACTACGAGCAGTACTTC
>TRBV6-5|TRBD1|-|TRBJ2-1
CASSTGTDYNEQFF
TGTGCCAGCAGTACCGGGACAGATTACAATGAGCAGTTCTTC
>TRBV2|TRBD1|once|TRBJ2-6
CASSEGWTGKNSGANVLTF
TGTGCCAGCAGTGAAGGCTGGACAGGTAAAAACTCTGGGGCCAACGTCCTGACTTTC
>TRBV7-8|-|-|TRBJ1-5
CASSLVGVDGHYQPQHF
TGTGCCAGCAGCTTAGTAGGCGTGGACGGGCATTATCAGCCCCAGCATTTT
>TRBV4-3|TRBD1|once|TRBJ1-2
CASSPGDSPYGYTF
TGCGCCAGCAGCCCCGGGGACAGTCCGTATGGCTACACCTTC
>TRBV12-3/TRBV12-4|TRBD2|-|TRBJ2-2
CASVGGAGELFF
TGTGCCAGCGTTGGGGGGGCCGGGGAGCTGTTTTTT
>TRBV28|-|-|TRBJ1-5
CASSSGQSNQPQHF
TGTGCCAGCAGTTCTGGACAGAGCAATCAGCCCCAGCATTTT
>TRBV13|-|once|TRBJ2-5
CASSLLLTGWGETQYF
TGTGCCAGCAGCTTACTACTGACGGGGTGGGGGGAGACCCAGTACTTC
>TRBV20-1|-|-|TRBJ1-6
CSASTTGVNSPLHF
TGCAGTGCTAGTACGACAGGAGTCAATTCACCCCTCCACTTT
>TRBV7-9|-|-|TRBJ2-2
CASSPRDMNTGELFF
TGTGCCAGCAGCCCACGGGACATGAACACCGGGGAGCTGTTTTTT
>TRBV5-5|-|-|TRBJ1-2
CASSLNRNGYTF
TGTGCCAGCAGCCTGAACAGGAATGGCTACACCTTC
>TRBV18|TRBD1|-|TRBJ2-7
CASSNRDRSSYEQYF
TGTGCCAGCTCTAACCGGGACAGGAGCTCCTACGAGCAGTACTTC
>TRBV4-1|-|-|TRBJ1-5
CASSQVWQGVGQPQHF
TGCGCCAGCAGCCAAGTTTGGCAAGGGGTGGGTCAGCCCCAGCATTTT
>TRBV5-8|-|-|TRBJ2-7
CASSLSSQTYEQYF
TGTGCCAGCAGCTTGAGTTCACAGACCTACGAGCAGTACTTC
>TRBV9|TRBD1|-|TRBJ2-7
CASSVSGTGSYEQYF
TGTGCCAGCAGCGTAAGTGGGACAGGGTCCTACGAGCAGTACTTC
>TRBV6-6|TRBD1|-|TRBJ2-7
CASSYSRDSTYEQYF
TGTGCCAGCAGTTACTCGAGGGACAGTACCTACGAGCAGTACTTC
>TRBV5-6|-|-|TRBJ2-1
CASSLPNNEQFF
TGTGCCAGCAGCTTGCCTAACAATGAGCAGTTCTTC